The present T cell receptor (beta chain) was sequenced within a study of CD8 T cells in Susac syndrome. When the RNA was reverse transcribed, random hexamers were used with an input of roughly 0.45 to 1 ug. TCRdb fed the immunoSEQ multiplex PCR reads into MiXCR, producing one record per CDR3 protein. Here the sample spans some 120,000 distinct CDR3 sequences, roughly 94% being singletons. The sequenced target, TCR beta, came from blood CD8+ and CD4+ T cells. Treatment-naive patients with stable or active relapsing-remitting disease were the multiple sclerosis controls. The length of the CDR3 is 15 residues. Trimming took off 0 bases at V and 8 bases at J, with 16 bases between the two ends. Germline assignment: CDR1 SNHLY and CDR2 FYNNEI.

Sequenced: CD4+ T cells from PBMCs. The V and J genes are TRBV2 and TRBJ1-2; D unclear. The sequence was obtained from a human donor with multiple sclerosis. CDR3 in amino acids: CASSEASATTGGYTF. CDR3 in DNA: TGTGCCAGCAGTGAAGCGTCTGCTACAACGGGGGGCTACACCTTC.